Sequencing of this T cell receptor (beta chain) was carried out in a study of shared clonotypes between healthy human individuals. Findings and caveats of the study: Rarefaction gave evidence that sorted-subset sequencing remained incomplete despite large depth.

Assay used: immunoSEQ multiplex PCR; TCRdb lists only in-frame clones, some missing. The sample lists around 1.1 million clones, 70% to 85% occurring once. With V trimmed by 8 bases and J by 7 bases, 18 bases remained unmatched. The CDR3 consists of 17 residues. Germline CDR1 is MDHEN and CDR2 is SYDVKM. Concerning this clone itself: Its antigen is undetermined.

The sample taken for sequencing was memory CD4+ T cells from PBMCs. Subset specified: CD45RA-negative fraction. The genes are TRBV28 and TRBJ2-1, with TRBD2 identical over 9 bases. The receptor's source is a man between 18 and 35 years old in good health. Some clones in this sample may be carry-over from other donors' samples. The CDR3: CASLFVRREGHRNEQFF. The CDR3 DNA follows: TGTGCCAGCCTGTTCGTTAGGCGGGAGGGCCATAGGAATGAGCAGTTCTTC.